This T cell receptor beta chain was recovered during a study of PD-1 blockade in classical Hodgkin lymphoma. Overall study findings and caveats: Healthy donors were reported to have higher baseline TCR diversity than newly diagnosed patients.

As concerns this clone: Its antigen is unidentified.

This CDR3 is built from 18 residues. Losses at the gene ends were 0 bases for V and 5 bases for J; bases not matched to a gene: 8. Germline V gives CDR1 SGHNT, CDR2 YENEEA. TCRdb's copy holds only in-frame clones and misses some; the assay was immunoSEQ multiplex PCR. Among 40,000 to 45,000 clones listed, roughly 70% were seen once. All the patients suffered relapse after autologous stem cell transplantation, and brentuximab vedotin exposure differed. Sample: peripheral blood mononuclear cells (PBMCs), taken before the second cycle of nivolumab. The clonotype originates from a human donor with classical Hodgkin lymphoma. V is TRBV11-3 and J is TRBJ2-2; TRBD2 matches at 11 bases. The CDR3 DNA is TGTGCCAGCAGCTTAGAGGACCCTCTAGCGGGAGGAACCGGGGAGCTGTTTTTT. It specifies CASSLEDPLAGGTGELFF. Supplemented by reference TRBV11-3 and TRBJ2-2, the full variable domain reads EAGVVQSPRYKIIEKKQPVAFWCNPISGHNTLYWYLQNLGQGPELLIRYENEEAVDDSQLPKDRFSAERLKGVDSTLKIQPAELGDSAVYLCASSLEDPLAGGTGELFFGEGSRLTVL.